This T cell receptor (beta chain) was found in a study of cytomegalovirus exposure and HLA in healthy donors. Study context: About four fifths of roughly 430 genotyped donors fell in the Caucasian-associated ancestry cluster.

Study results and limitations: As confirmed in vitro, three CMV-associated chains were specific for CMV antigens. Judged likely to be a sequencing artifact was a cluster of highly shared sequence variants. The dataset shows that most TCR sequences were rare, while some public TCRs occurred in many donors.

Primers for the PCR totalled 60 Vbeta and 13 Jbeta. Some clones are missing from TCRdb's copy, which holds only in-frame ones; the method was immunoSEQ multiplex PCR. This sample carries 140,000 to 150,000 clones, about 81% of them seen once, and the ten largest clones take 7%. Note on this clone: Its target is not known.

The germline CDR1 and CDR2 sequences are MDHEN and SYDVKM. Losses at the gene ends were 2 bases for V and 3 bases for J; bases not matched to a gene: 5. CDR3 length: 15 amino acids. The specimen sequenced was PBMCs. This TCR was recovered from a man aged 25 to 40 in good health and CMV-seronegative. The chain uses TRBV28 and TRBJ2-3; 7 bases map to TRBD2. The CDR3 loop reads CASSLSGKGTDTQYF. CDR3 sequence (DNA): TGTGCCAGCAGTTTAAGCGGGAAGGGAACAGATACGCAGTATTTT.